Listed below are T cell receptor beta chains from one sample, sequenced in a study of cytomegalovirus exposure and HLA in healthy donors. Repertoires were generated with immunoSEQ multiplex PCR, while TCRdb's copy carries only in-frame clones and drops some. The data hold about 130,000 clones, with approximately 85% observed a single time. The sequenced sample was PBMCs. The source is a boy younger than 18 in good health and CMV-seronegative. Both conserved end residues are trimmed from each CDR3. Clone sizes are given selectively: once, few, many, or a class where the clone is expanded.

abundance	v_gene	j_gene	CDR3aa
.	TRBV30	TRBJ2-7	AWSNPGGLSEQY
.	TRBV7-3	TRBJ2-1	ASSLTGTPFLGEQF
.	TRBV9	TRBJ2-2	ASSVTGVGGELF
.	TRBV29-1	TRBJ1-2	SVTPRANYGYT
.	TRBV7-2	TRBJ1-6	ASSFLRQVSPLH
once	TRBV13	TRBJ2-5	ASSYTSGSFRETQY
.	TRBV28	TRBJ1-1	ASSLYTEAF
.	TRBV5-4	TRBJ2-7	ASSLSGTGNYEQY
.	TRBV7-8	TRBJ2-7	ASTPRLRGYEQY
.	TRBV11-1	TRBJ1-2	ASSLSRDYGYT
.	TRBV4-3	TRBJ2-3	ASSHSPASGTADTQY
.	TRBV27	TRBJ2-2	ASSLSRTGPGELF
few	TRBV6-5	TRBJ1-2	ASSARDRGGYT
.	TRBV6-5	.	ASSRGLAAEQY
.	TRBV7-2	TRBJ2-5	ASSLVLVASGGQETQY
.	TRBV10-3	TRBJ2-3	AISERVSGETSTDTQY
.	TRBV28	TRBJ2-1	ASPASGRVDNEQF
once	TRBV27	TRBJ1-1	ASSLSGGATEAF
many	TRBV5-6	TRBJ1-2	ASSLSGREEDGYT
few	TRBV6-5	TRBJ1-1	ASSYRSGTEAF
.	TRBV7-8	TRBJ1-4	ASSHRTGGSEKLF
.	TRBV5-4	TRBJ2-5	ASSSPGGRQETQY
.	TRBV11-2	TRBJ1-6	ASSLDRVRSPLH
.	TRBV27	TRBJ2-1	ASSFGTGGNEQF
.	TRBV4-2	TRBJ2-2	ASSQDPGTNTGELF
.	TRBV12-5	TRBJ1-2	ASGLETGSYGYT
few	TRBV25-1	TRBJ2-1	ASSEYGGMWNEQF
.	TRBV6-5	TRBJ1-1	ASSSDGYANTEAF
.	TRBV18	TRBJ1-1	ASSPDMNTEAF
.	TRBV5-1	TRBJ2-1	ASSLGDYTGEQF
.	TRBV7-2	TRBJ1-2	ASSLLSGYT
.	TRBV19	TRBJ2-7	ASSPGLAGYEQY
.	TRBV7-9	TRBJ2-3	ASSSRLAGVTDTQY
few	TRBV6-4	TRBJ1-5	ATYHRGAGQPQH
few	TRBV9	TRBJ1-1	ASSVVDVGGEAF
.	TRBV6-5	TRBJ1-4	ASRTSGATNEKLF
once	TRBV18	TRBJ2-2	ASSPSTGGSGELF
once	TRBV27	TRBJ2-6	ASSALGAGANVLT